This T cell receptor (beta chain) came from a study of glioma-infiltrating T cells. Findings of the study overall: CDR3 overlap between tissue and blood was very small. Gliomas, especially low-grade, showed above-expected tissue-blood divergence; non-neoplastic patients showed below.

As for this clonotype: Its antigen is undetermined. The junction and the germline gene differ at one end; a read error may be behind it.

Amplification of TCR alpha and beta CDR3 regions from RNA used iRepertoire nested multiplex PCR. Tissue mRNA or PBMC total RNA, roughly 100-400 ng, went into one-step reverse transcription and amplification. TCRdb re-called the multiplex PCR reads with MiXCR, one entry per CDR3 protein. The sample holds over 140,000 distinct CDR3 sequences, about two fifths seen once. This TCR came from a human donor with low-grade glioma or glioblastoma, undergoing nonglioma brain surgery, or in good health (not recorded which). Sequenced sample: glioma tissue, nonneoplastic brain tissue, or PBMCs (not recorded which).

Here the CDR3 reads CARSSSGDTQYF. CDR3 DNA sequence: TGTGCCCGCAGCTCTTCCGGGGATACGCAGTATTTT. This chain uses TRBV7-2 with TRBJ2-3; D unresolved. The CDR3 contains 12 residues. The germline CDR1 and CDR2 sequences are SGHTA and FQGNSA. Full variable domain (missing parts from reference TRBV7-2 and TRBJ2-3): GAGVSQSPSNKVTEKGKDVELRCDPISGHTALYWYRQSLGQGLEFLIYFQGNSAPDKSGLPSDRFSAERTGGSVSTLTIQRTQQEDSAVYLCARSSSGDTQYFGPGTRLTVL.